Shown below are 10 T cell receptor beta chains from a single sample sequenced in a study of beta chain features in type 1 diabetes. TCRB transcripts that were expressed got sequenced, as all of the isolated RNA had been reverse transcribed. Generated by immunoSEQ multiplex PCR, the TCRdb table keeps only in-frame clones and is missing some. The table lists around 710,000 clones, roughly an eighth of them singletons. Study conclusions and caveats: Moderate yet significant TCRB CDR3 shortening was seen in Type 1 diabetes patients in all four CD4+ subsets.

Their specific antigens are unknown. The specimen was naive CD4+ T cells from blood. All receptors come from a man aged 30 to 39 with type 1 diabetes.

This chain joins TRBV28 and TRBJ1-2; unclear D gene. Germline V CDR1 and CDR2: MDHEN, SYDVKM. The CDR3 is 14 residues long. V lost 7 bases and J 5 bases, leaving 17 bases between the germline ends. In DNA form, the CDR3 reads TGTGCCAGCAAGGATGGCGGTAAAATTTATGGCTACACCTTC. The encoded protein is CASKDGGKIYGYTF.

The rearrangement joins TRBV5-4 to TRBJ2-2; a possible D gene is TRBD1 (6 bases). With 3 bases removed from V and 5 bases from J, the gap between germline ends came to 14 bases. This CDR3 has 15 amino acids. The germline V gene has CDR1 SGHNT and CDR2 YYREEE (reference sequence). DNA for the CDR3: TGTGCCAGCAGCTCCCAGCAGGGGTGGACCGGGGAGCTGTTTTTT. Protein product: CASSSQQGWTGELFF.

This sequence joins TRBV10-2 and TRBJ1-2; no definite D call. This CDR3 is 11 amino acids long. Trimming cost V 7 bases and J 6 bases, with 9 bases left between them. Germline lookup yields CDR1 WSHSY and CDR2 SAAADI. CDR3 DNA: TGCGCCAGCATTTGGGAGGATGGCTACACCTTC. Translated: CASIWEDGYTF.

CDR3 sequence reads: CASSYGGGRPNEQFF. The CDR3 bases are TGTGCCAGCAGTTACGGCGGGGGGCGCCCCAATGAGCAGTTCTTC. The rearrangement uses TRBV6-5 and TRBJ2-1, with 8 bases aligning to TRBD2. The CDR3 is 15 amino acids. Trimming at V came to 2 bases and at J to 6 bases, leaving 6 bases not matched to a gene. Germline CDR1 is MNHEY and CDR2 is SVGAGI.

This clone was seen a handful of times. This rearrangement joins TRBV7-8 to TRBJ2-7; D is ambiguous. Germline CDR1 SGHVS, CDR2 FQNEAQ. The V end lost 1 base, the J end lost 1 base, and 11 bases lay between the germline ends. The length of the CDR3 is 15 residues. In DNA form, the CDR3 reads TGTGCCAGCAGCTTAGTAGACACCAGATCCTACGAGCAGTACTTC. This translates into CASSLVDTRSYEQYF.

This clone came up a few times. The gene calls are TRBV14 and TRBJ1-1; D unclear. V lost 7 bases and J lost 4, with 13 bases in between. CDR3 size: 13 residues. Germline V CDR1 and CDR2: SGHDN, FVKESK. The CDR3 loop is CASNTSARTEAFF. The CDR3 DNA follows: TGTGCCAGCAATACCAGCGCGCGCACTGAAGCTTTCTTT.

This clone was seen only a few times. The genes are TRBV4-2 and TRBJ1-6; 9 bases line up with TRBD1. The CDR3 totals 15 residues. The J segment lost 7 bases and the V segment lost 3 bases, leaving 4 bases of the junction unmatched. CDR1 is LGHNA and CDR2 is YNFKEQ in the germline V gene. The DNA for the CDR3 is TGTGCCAGCAGCCAGCACAGGGGGCTCAATTCACCCCTCCACTTT. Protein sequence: CASSQHRGLNSPLHF.

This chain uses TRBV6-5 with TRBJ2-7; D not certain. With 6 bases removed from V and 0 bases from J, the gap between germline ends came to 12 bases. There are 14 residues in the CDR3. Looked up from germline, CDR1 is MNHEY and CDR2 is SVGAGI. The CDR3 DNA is TGTGCCAGCAGCCCCGGCCCCCTCTCCTACGAGCAGTACTTC. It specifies CASSPGPLSYEQYF.

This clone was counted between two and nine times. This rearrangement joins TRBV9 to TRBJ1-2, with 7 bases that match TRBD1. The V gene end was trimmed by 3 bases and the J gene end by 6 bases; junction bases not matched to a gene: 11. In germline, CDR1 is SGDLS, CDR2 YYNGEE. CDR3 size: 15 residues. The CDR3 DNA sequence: TGTGCCAGCAGCGAAGGGGCGGCAGGGGGAAATGGCTACACCTTC. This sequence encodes CASSEGAAGGNGYTF.

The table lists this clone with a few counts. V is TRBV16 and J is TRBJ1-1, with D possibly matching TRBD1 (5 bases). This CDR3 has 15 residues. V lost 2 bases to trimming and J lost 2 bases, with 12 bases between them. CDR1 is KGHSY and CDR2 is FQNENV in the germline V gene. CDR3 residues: CASSQTKGLNTEAFF. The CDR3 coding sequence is TGTGCCAGCAGCCAAACGAAGGGGCTCAACACTGAAGCTTTCTTT.